A selection of T cell receptor beta chains follows, all from one sample in a study of a mutant IDH1 vaccine in newly diagnosed glioma. Sequencing was performed with immunoSEQ multiplex PCR; in TCRdb, only in-frame clones are kept and a portion is missing. The sample includes roughly 69,000 clones, around 87% seen only once; the top ten take 1.5% to 2.5%. No antigen is known for these receptors. This material consisted of PBMCs, taken from a glioma patient whose treatment included an IDH1 peptide vaccine. These receptors all stem from a man aged 25-45 years with glioma. CDR3s include the opening cysteine and the closing phenylalanine or tryptophan. A D gene is named only where the DNA matches it firmly. Clone size is shown for a subset of rows, as once, few, many or a class of expanded clone.

d_gene	v_gene	j_gene	abundance	CDR3nt	CDR3aa
.	TRBV9	TRBJ1-4	.	TGTGCCAGCAGCGTATCGACAGCCGGAGAAAAACTGTTTTTT	CASSVSTAGEKLFF
.	TRBV5-1	TRBJ2-5	.	TGCGCCAGCAGCTCGGACAGAGAGACCCAGTACTTC	CASSSDRETQYF
TRBD2	TRBV5-1	TRBJ2-2	.	TGCGCCAGCAGCTTGACTAGCGCTAACACCGGGGAGCTGTTTTTT	CASSLTSANTGELFF
TRBD1	TRBV6-6	TRBJ2-1	.	TGTGCCAGCAGCGCGTGGGGACAGAGCTCCTACAATGAGCAGTTCTTC	CASSAWGQSSYNEQFF
.	TRBV14	TRBJ1-2	.	TGTGCCAGCAGCCAAGACAGACAATACTATGGCTACACCTTC	CASSQDRQYYGYTF
TRBD1	TRBV15	TRBJ1-2	.	TGTGCCACCAGCCCTCTGGCCGGGACAGGTTCATCTTATGGCTACACCTTC	CATSPLAGTGSSYGYTF
TRBD2	TRBV5-6	TRBJ2-3	.	TGTGCCAGCAGCTTGGTGAGCGGGAGGAGCACAGATACGCAGTATTTT	CASSLVSGRSTDTQYF
TRBD1	TRBV7-9	TRBJ1-3	.	TGTGCCAGCAGCCTGTGGACAGGGGTGACAGCATCTGGAAACACCATATATTTT	CASSLWTGVTASGNTIYF
.	TRBV30	TRBJ1-1	few	TGTGCCTGGAGTCTCTGGACAGTTAAGAACACTGAAGCTTTCTTT	CAWSLWTVKNTEAFF
.	TRBV6-6	TRBJ2-7	once	TGTGCCAGCAGTTACTCAGAAGGGAACCACGAGCAGTACTTC	CASSYSEGNHEQYF
.	TRBV14	TRBJ1-2	.	TGTGCCAGCAGCCAATCTGTGCAGGTTAACTATGGCTACACCTTC	CASSQSVQVNYGYTF
.	TRBV2	TRBJ2-2	few	TGTGCCAGCAGTGTGGGCACCGGGGAGCTGTTTTTT	CASSVGTGELFF
.	TRBV4-3	TRBJ2-5	few	TGCGCCAGCAGCCAAGATCAGAGGGGGCAAGAGACCCAGTACTTC	CASSQDQRGQETQYF
.	TRBV7-9	TRBJ2-5	.	TGTGCCAGCAGCCCCCTTGGGGAGGTCCACGAGACCCAGTACTTC	CASSPLGEVHETQYF
TRBD1	TRBV15	TRBJ1-6	.	TGTGCCACCAGCACGGGCAGGGGGCTTAATTCACCCCTCCACTTT	CATSTGRGLNSPLHF
.	TRBV6-1	TRBJ1-6	.	TGTGCCAGCAGTGAGAAGGGGATGAATTCACCCCTCCACTTT	CASSEKGMNSPLHF
TRBD1	TRBV7-6	TRBJ1-5	.	TGTGCCAGCAGCCCAGGGGGCGTGGGACAGCCCCAGCATTTT	CASSPGGVGQPQHF
.	TRBV10-1	TRBJ2-3	.	TGCGCCAGCAGTCGGACTGGCGGAGATACGCAGTATTTT	CASSRTGGDTQYF
TRBD1	TRBV11-2	TRBJ1-6	.	TGTGCCAGCAGCTTAGATGGCGCTTACAGGGGCTCACCCCTCCACTTT	CASSLDGAYRGSPLHF
.	TRBV11-2	TRBJ2-1	.	TGTGCCAGCAGCCACGGACGAAACAATGAGCAGTTCTTC	CASSHGRNNEQFF
.	TRBV6-6	TRBJ2-7	.	TGTGCCAGCAGTCGGACAGATTACGAGCAGTACTTC	CASSRTDYEQYF
.	TRBV5-4	TRBJ2-5	once	TGTGCCAGCAGCTTGACCAGGACCCAAGAGACCCAGTACTTC	CASSLTRTQETQYF
TRBD1	TRBV27	TRBJ2-5	.	TGTGCCAGCAGTTTCCTACAGGGGGCGCTGGTTGTTACCCAGTACTTC	CASSFLQGALVVTQYF
TRBD1	TRBV5-1	TRBJ1-2	.	TGCGCCAGCAGCTCGTCGGCCGGGACAGGGGGGACGACTAACTATGGCTACACCTTC	CASSSSAGTGGTTNYGYTF
TRBD1	TRBV7-2	TRBJ1-6	.	TGTGCCAGCAGCCTCCGGGACAGGGGAGGATCACCCCTCCACTTT	CASSLRDRGGSPLHF
TRBD2	TRBV27	TRBJ2-1	.	TGTGCCAGCAGTTTACAGCGGGGGCCTCTACAATCCTACAATGAGCAGTTCTTC	CASSLQRGPLQSYNEQFF
.	TRBV2	TRBJ2-2	.	TGTGCCAGCAGAAGGGGGGGGACCGGGGAGCTGTTTTTT	CASRRGGTGELFF
TRBD2	TRBV9	TRBJ2-3	.	TGTGCCAGCAGCGTAGTTTCAACGGGAGGGTCCACAGATACGCAGTATTTT	CASSVVSTGGSTDTQYF
.	TRBV7-2	TRBJ2-2	.	TGTGCCAGCAGGAAACCAGGGGGGTGGACCGGGGAGCTGTTTTTT	CASRKPGGWTGELFF
.	TRBV14	TRBJ1-1	.	TGTGCCAGCAGCCAAGAGGAACACACTGAAGCTTTCTTT	CASSQEEHTEAFF
.	TRBV5-4	TRBJ1-3	.	TGTGCCAGCAGCTTGGATTCAAGGGGTAACACCATATATTTT	CASSLDSRGNTIYF
TRBD1	TRBV11-2	TRBJ1-6	.	TGTGCCAGCAGTCCCGGACAGGGTGCTTTCTTGCCCTCACCCCTCCACTTT	CASSPGQGAFLPSPLHF
.	TRBV10-3	TRBJ2-6	.	TGTGCCATCAGGCCCTCGACAGGGGCCAACGTCCTGACTTTC	CAIRPSTGANVLTF
TRBD1	TRBV18	TRBJ1-1	few	TGTGCCAGCTCGCCGGGGACAGGAACTGAAGCTTTCTTT	CASSPGTGTEAFF
TRBD1	TRBV10-3	TRBJ2-7	.	TGTGCCATCAGTGCTGAGACAGGGGCCAACGAGCAGTACTTC	CAISAETGANEQYF
.	TRBV28	TRBJ1-4	.	TGTGCCAGCAGTCCCCCGACAGCAACTAATGAAAAACTGTTTTTT	CASSPPTATNEKLFF
.	TRBV12-2	TRBJ1-2	once	TGTGCAAGTCGCCACTCTTATGGCTACACCTTC	CASRHSYGYTF
TRBD2	TRBV5-1	TRBJ2-3	.	TGCGCCAGCAGCTTGGCCGGTCTAGCGGGAGGGGATCCCACAGATACGCAGTATTTT	CASSLAGLAGGDPTDTQYF
.	TRBV6-1	TRBJ2-2	.	TGTGCCAGCAGTGTCGGTGGCGACACCGGGGAGCTGTTTTTT	CASSVGGDTGELFF
.	TRBV5-1	TRBJ1-2	.	TGCGCCAGCAGCTTGAGCCAGAACTATGGCTACACCTTC	CASSLSQNYGYTF
.	TRBV5-1	TRBJ1-4	.	TGCGCCAGCAGCTTGATCCGGGCTTTTGGTGAAAAACTGTTTTTT	CASSLIRAFGEKLFF
.	TRBV2	TRBJ1-3	.	TGTGCCAGCAGTCAGGGATCTGGAAACACCATATATTTT	CASSQGSGNTIYF
.	TRBV9	TRBJ2-1	.	TGTGCCAGCAGCCCTCAGGGGCCTAGCTCCTACAATGAGCAGTTCTTC	CASSPQGPSSYNEQFF
TRBD1	TRBV11-2	TRBJ1-3	.	TGTGCCAGCAGCCCAGGGACAGTTGGAAACACCATATATTTT	CASSPGTVGNTIYF
.	TRBV5-1	TRBJ1-3	.	TGCGCCAGCAGGTTGTCACTTGGAAACACCATATATTTT	CASRLSLGNTIYF
.	TRBV4-1	TRBJ1-2	.	TGCGCCAGCAGCCAAGTCGGCGGACCAACTAACTATGGCTACACCTTC	CASSQVGGPTNYGYTF
.	TRBV10-3	TRBJ2-1	.	TGTGCCATCAGTGAAGGCAGGGATATGGATGAGCAGTTCTTC	CAISEGRDMDEQFF
.	TRBV4-1	TRBJ2-1	.	TGCGCCAGCAGCCCCCGAGGACGAAACAATGAGCAGTTCTTC	CASSPRGRNNEQFF
TRBD2	TRBV4-2	TRBJ2-1	.	TGTGCCAGCAGCCGGGCGGAGGGACTAGCGGGAGCCTATGAGCAGTTCTTC	CASSRAEGLAGAYEQFF
TRBD2	TRBV30	TRBJ2-5	.	TGTGCCTGGACTAGCGGGGGGGTTACCCAAGAGACCCAGTACTTC	CAWTSGGVTQETQYF
TRBD1	TRBV6-5	TRBJ2-7	.	TGTGCCAGCAGCTTTAACAGGGGCCCCACCTACGAGCAGTACTTC	CASSFNRGPTYEQYF
.	TRBV11-2	TRBJ2-7	.	TGTGCCAGCAGCCCTGACGGACGGAACTACGAGCAGTACTTC	CASSPDGRNYEQYF
TRBD1	TRBV5-1	TRBJ1-2	.	TGCGCCAGCAGAACGACAGGGGGCGTAAATGGCTACACCTTC	CASRTTGGVNGYTF
TRBD2	TRBV4-1	TRBJ2-3	.	TGCGCCAGCAGCCGAGGACTAGCGGGGAGCACAGATACGCAGTATTTT	CASSRGLAGSTDTQYF